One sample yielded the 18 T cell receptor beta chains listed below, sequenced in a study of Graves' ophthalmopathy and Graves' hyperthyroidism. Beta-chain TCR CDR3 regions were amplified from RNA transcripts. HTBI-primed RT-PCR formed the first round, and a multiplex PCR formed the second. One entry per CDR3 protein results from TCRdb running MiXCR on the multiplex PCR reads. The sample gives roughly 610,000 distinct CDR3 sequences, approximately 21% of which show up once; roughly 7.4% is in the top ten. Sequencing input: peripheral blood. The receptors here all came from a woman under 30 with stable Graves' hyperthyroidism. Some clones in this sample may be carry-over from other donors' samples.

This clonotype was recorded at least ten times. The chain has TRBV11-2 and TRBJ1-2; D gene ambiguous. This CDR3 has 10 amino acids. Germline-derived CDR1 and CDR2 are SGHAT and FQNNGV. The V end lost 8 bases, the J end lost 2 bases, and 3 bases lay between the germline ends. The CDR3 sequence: CASGNYGYTF. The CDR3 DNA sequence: TGTGCCAGCGGAAACTATGGCTACACCTTC.

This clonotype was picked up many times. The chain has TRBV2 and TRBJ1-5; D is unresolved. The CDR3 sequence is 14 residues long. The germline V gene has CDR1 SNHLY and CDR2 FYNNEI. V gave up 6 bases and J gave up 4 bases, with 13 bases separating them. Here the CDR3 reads CASRGRGQNQPQHF. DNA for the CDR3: TGTGCCAGCAGAGGTCGGGGTCAAAATCAGCCCCAGCATTTT.

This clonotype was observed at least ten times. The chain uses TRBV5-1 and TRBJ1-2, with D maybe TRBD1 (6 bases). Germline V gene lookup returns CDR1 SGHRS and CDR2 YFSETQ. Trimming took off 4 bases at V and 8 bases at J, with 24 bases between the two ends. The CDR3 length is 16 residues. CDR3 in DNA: TGCGCCAGCAGCCCCGGGACACAATCCGGGAGGGAGGGCTACACCTTC. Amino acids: CASSPGTQSGREGYTF.

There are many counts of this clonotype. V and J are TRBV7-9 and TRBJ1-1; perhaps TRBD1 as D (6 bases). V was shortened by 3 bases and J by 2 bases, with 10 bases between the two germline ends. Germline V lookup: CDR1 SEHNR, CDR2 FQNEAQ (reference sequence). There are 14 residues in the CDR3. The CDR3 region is CASSFGGANTEAFF. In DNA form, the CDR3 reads TGTGCCAGCAGCTTCGGGGGGGCAAACACTGAAGCTTTCTTT.

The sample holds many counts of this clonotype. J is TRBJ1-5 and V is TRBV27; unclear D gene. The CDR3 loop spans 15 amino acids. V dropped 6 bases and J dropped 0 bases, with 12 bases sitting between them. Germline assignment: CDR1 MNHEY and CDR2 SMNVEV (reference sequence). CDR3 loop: CASRDDKHSNQPQHF. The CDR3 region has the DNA TGTGCCAGCAGGGACGACAAGCATAGCAATCAGCCCCAGCATTTT.

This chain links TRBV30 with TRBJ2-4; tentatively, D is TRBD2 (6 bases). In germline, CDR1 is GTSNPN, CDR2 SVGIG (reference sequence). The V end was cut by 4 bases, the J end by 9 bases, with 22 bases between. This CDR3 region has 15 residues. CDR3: CAWKLAGPKRGIQYF. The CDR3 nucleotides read TGTGCCTGGAAACTAGCAGGGCCCAAAAGAGGCATTCAGTACTTC.

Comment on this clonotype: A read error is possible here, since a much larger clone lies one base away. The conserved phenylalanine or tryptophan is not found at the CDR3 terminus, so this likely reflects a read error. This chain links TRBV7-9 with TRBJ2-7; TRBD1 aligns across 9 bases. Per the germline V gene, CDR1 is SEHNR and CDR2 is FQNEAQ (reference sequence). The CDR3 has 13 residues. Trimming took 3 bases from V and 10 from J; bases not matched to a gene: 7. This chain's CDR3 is CASSLPGQGHQYY. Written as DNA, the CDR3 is TGTGCCAGCAGCTTGCCAGGACAGGGGCATCAGTACTAC.

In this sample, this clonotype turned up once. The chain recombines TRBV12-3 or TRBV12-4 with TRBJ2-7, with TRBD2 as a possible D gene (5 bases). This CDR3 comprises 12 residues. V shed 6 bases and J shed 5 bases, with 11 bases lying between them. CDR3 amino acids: CASRLLGHEQYV. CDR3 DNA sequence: TGTGCCAGCAGATTACTAGGGCACGAGCAGTACGTC.

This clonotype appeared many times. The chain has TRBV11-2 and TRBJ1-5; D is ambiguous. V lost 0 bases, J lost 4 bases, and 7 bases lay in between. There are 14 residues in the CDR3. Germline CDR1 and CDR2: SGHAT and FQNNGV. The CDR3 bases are TGTGCCAGCAGCTTAGACGTTCGGAATCAGCCCCAGCATTTT. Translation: CASSLDVRNQPQHF.

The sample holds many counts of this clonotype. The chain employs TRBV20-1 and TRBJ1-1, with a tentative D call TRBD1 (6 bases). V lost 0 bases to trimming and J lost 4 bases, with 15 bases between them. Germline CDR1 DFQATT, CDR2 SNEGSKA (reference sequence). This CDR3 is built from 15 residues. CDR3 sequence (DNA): TGCAGTGCTAGAGATATGGGGGGCGGAGGCACTGAAGCTTTCTTT. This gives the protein CSARDMGGGGTEAFF.

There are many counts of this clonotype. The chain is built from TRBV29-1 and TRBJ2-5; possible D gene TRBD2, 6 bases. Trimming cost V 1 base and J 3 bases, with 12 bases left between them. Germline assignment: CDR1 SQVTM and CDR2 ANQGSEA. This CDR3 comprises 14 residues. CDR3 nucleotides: TGCAGCGTTGAAGCGGGAGTGGGGAAAGAGACCCAGTACTTC. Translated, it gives CSVEAGVGKETQYF.

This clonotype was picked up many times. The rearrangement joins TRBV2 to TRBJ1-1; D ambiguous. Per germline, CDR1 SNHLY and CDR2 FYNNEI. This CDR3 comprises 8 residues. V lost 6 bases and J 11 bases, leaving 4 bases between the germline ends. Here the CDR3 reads CASRSAFF. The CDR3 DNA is TGTGCCAGCAGAAGCGCTTTCTTT. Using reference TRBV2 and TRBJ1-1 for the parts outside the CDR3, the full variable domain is EPEVTQTPSHQVTQMGQEVILRCVPISNHLYFYWYRQILGQKVEFLVSFYNNEISEKSEIFDDQFSVERPDGSNFTLKIRSTKLEDSAMYFCASRSAFFGQGTRLTVV.

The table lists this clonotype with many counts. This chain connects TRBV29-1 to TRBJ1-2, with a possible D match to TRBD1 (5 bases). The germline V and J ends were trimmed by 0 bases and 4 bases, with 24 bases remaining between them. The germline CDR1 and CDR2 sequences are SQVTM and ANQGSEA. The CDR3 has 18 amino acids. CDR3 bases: TGCAGCGTTGAAGACCTACGCCTGGGCGCAGGGTTGTCCTATGGCTACACCTTC. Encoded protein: CSVEDLRLGAGLSYGYTF.

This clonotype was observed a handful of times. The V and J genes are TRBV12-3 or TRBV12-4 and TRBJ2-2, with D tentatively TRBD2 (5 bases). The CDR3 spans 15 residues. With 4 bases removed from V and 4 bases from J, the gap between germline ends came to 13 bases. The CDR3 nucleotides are TGTGCCAGCAGTTCTATTATAGCGAGCACCGGGGAGCTGTTTTTT. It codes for CASSSIIASTGELFF.

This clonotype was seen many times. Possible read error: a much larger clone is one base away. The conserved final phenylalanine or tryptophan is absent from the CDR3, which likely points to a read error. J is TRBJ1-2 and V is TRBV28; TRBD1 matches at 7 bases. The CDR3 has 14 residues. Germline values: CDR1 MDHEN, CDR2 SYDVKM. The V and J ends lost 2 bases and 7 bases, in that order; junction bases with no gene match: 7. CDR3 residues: CASSLGPGGVGYTL. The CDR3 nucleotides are TGTGCCAGCAGTTTAGGGCCAGGGGGAGTTGGCTACACCCTC.

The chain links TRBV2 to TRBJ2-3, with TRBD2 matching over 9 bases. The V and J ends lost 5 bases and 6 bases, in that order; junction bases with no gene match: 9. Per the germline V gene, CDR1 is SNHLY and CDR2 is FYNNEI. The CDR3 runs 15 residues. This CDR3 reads CASSNSGGRMDTQYF. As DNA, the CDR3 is TGTGCCAGCAGTAATAGCGGGGGAAGGATGGATACGCAGTATTTT.

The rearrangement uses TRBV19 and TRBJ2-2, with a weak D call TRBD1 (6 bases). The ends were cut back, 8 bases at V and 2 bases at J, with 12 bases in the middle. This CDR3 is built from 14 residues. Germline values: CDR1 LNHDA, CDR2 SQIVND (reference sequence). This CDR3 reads CASVEGGNTGELFF. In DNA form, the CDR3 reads TGTGCCAGTGTCGAAGGGGGAAACACCGGGGAGCTGTTTTTT. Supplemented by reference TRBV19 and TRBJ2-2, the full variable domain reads DGGITQSPKYLFRKEGQNVTLSCEQNLNHDAMYWYRQDPGQGLRLIYYSQIVNDFQKGDIAEGYSVSREKKESFPLTVTSAQKNPTAFYLCASVEGGNTGELFFGEGSRLTVL.

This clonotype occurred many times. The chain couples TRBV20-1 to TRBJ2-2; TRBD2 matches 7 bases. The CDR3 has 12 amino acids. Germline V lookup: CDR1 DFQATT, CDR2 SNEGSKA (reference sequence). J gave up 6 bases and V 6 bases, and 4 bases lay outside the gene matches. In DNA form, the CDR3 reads TGCAGTGCCTTTCGGGGGGCCGGGGAGCTGTTTTTT. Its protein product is CSAFRGAGELFF.